The 21 T cell receptor beta chains below were found in one sample sequenced in a study of T cells in Graves' hyperthyroidism and ophthalmopathy. Amplification of TCR beta CDR3 regions used RNA as the template. The HTBI primer set served for first-round RT-PCR of the TCR CDR3. TCRdb re-called the multiplex PCR reads with MiXCR, one entry per CDR3 protein. The sample consists of around 340,000 distinct CDR3 sequences, about a sixth of them appearing once. Sequenced: blood. These receptors were collected from a woman in her twenties or thirties with Graves' hyperthyroidism that later progressed to Graves' ophthalmopathy.

To note about this clonotype: This clone may be a read error of a much larger clone one base away. This chain connects TRBV15 to TRBJ1-1; no clear D gene. This CDR3 is built from 12 residues. Per germline, CDR1 LNHNV and CDR2 YYDKDF (reference sequence). The CDR3 nucleotides are TGTGCCACCAACCCGGGGAACGCTGAAGCTTTCTTT. Its protein is CATNPGNAEAFF.

The rearrangement links TRBV6-1 to TRBJ2-7; 10 bases match TRBD2. Per the germline V gene, CDR1 is MNHNS and CDR2 is SASEGT. The CDR3 spans 16 residues. Losses at the gene ends were 6 bases for V and 2 bases for J; bases not matched to a gene: 10. CDR3 region: CASSRTSGGLTYEQYF. CDR3 nucleotides: TGTGCCAGCAGCAGGACTAGCGGAGGCCTCACCTACGAGCAGTACTTC.

This rearrangement joins TRBV7-9 to TRBJ2-4, with D perhaps TRBD1 or TRBD2 (5 bases each). This CDR3 is built from 14 residues. The germline V and J ends were trimmed by 4 bases and 11 bases, with 18 bases remaining between them. Per the germline V gene, CDR1 is SEHNR and CDR2 is FQNEAQ (reference sequence). The CDR3 here is CASSSRWGWEVQYF. CDR3 nucleotide sequence: TGTGCCAGCAGCTCCCGGTGGGGGTGGGAAGTTCAGTACTTC.

The rearrangement joins TRBV19 to TRBJ1-5; 9 bases map to TRBD1. The CDR3 covers 14 residues. Germline CDR1 is LNHDA and CDR2 is SQIVND (reference sequence). Germline trimming cut 6 bases from V and 7 bases from J; bases unmatched to any gene: 7. CDR3: CASSDRGIRQPQHF. In DNA form, the CDR3 reads TGTGCCAGTAGCGACAGGGGGATACGACAGCCCCAGCATTTT. The full variable domain, its missing parts supplied by reference TRBV19 and TRBJ1-5, is DGGITQSPKYLFRKEGQNVTLSCEQNLNHDAMYWYRQDPGQGLRLIYYSQIVNDFQKGDIAEGYSVSREKKESFPLTVTSAQKNPTAFYLCASSDRGIRQPQHFGDGTRLSIL.

This clonotype occurred many times. The V and J genes are TRBV3-1 and TRBJ1-6; D is undetermined. CDR3 size: 13 residues. The V gene's germline CDR1 is LGHDT and CDR2 YNNKEL (reference sequence). V lost 4 bases and J 10 bases, leaving 11 bases between the germline ends. The CDR3 nucleotides read TGTGCCAGCAGCCTGACGGGCAAATCACCCCTCCACTTT. Protein product: CASSLTGKSPLHF.

This clonotype was seen repeatedly, ten times or more. The J gene is TRBJ1-1, the V gene TRBV30; perhaps TRBD1 as D (6 bases). From germline, CDR1 is GTSNPN and CDR2 SVGIG (reference sequence). The germline V and J ends were trimmed by 0 bases and 1 base, with 12 bases remaining between them. CDR3 length: 15 residues. The DNA of the CDR3 is TGTGCCTGGAGTGTACAAGGAGGGGGGAACACTGAAGCTTTCTTT. It specifies CAWSVQGGGNTEAFF.

This clonotype was detected once. V and J are TRBV20-1 and TRBJ2-7, with a possible D match to TRBD1 (6 bases). Germline lookup yields CDR1 DFQATT and CDR2 SNEGSKA (reference sequence). The CDR3 has 11 residues. The CDR3 here is CKLTRGYEQYF. DNA for the CDR3: TGCAAGCTGACAAGGGGGTACGAGCAGTACTTC.

The V gene is TRBV7-6, the J gene TRBJ2-1; D might be TRBD1 or TRBD2, each matching 5 bases. This CDR3 has 16 residues. Germline CDR1 is SGHVS and CDR2 is FNYEAQ. V lost 4 bases, J lost 4 bases, and 17 bases lay in between. Here the CDR3 reads CASSWGPEDNYNEQFF. For the CDR3, the DNA is TGTGCCAGCAGCTGGGGACCCGAAGATAATTACAATGAGCAGTTCTTC.

This clonotype was picked up many times. The chain recombines TRBV4-1 with TRBJ2-7; unclear D gene. Germline V lookup: CDR1 MGHRA, CDR2 YSYEKL. The CDR3 length is 17 residues. The V end lost 0 bases, the J end lost 3 bases, and 18 bases lay between the germline ends. CDR3 region: CASSQDIRTKGFYEQYF. The CDR3 bases are TGCGCCAGCAGCCAAGATATTAGGACCAAAGGATTCTACGAGCAGTACTTC.

This clonotype has only a few counts. V gene TRBV6-5 combines with J gene TRBJ1-2; D is unresolved. CDR3 length: 12 amino acids. Germline lookup yields CDR1 MNHEY and CDR2 SVGAGI. Trimming took 2 bases from V and 4 from J, leaving 5 bases between them. In DNA, the CDR3 is TGTGCCAGCAGTTACGCCGGCTATGGCTACACCTTC. Encoded protein: CASSYAGYGYTF.

The chain carries TRBV7-9 and TRBJ1-5; 8 bases line up with TRBD1. Germline-derived CDR1 and CDR2 are SEHNR and FQNEAQ (reference sequence). After removal of 6 bases from V and 2 bases from J, the junction contained 6 bases not matched to a gene. The CDR3 loop spans 15 amino acids. In nucleotides, the CDR3 is TGTGCCAGCAGTTACTCGACAGGGGGCAATCAGCCCCAGCATTTT. It encodes CASSYSTGGNQPQHF.

The J gene is TRBJ2-7, the V gene TRBV7-2, with 10 bases aligning to TRBD1. This CDR3 spans 15 amino acids. Germline V gene data show CDR1 as SGHTA and CDR2 as FQGNSA. V lost 9 bases, J lost 4 bases, and 12 bases stayed unmatched. As DNA, the CDR3 is TGTGCCAGGGAGACGATCAGGGACAGGGGATACGAGCAGTACTTC. This encodes CARETIRDRGYEQYF.

The rearrangement uses TRBV11-2 and TRBJ2-7, with D unresolved. CDR1 and CDR2 from the germline V gene are SGHAT and FQNNGV. The CDR3 covers 13 residues. V was cut by 5 bases and J by 0 bases, with 8 bases left in between. The CDR3 coding sequence is TGTGCCAGCAGCACTTTCAGCTCCTACGAGCAGTACTTC. This gives the protein CASSTFSSYEQYF.

This clonotype was observed at least ten times. This chain uses TRBV2 with TRBJ2-5; 12 positions agree with TRBD1. The J segment lost 4 bases and the V segment lost 2 bases, leaving 5 bases of the junction unmatched. Germline V lookup: CDR1 SNHLY, CDR2 FYNNEI. The CDR3 spans 16 residues. The CDR3 DNA reads as TGTGCCAGCAGTGAAAGGGGGACAGGGGGCGTAGAGACCCAGTACTTC. Its translation is CASSERGTGGVETQYF.

In this sample, this clonotype turned up a few times. Written as DNA, the CDR3 is TGTGCCAGCAGAAGACTAGCGGGAGCCGGCGGAGAGACCCAGTACTTC. This encodes CASRRLAGAGGETQYF. The chain has TRBV6-4 and TRBJ2-5, with 12 bases identical to TRBD2. CDR3 size: 16 residues. Germline-derived CDR1 and CDR2 are MRHNA and SNTAGT. Germline trimming cut 6 bases from V and 4 bases from J; bases unmatched to any gene: 9.

The genes are TRBV5-1 and TRBJ2-5; D ambiguous. V lost 0 bases, J lost 0 bases, and 6 bases lay in between. The CDR3 totals 14 residues. The V gene's germline CDR1 is SGHRS and CDR2 YFSETQ. In nucleotides, the CDR3 is TGCGCCAGCAGCTTGGGCGAGTACCAAGAGACCCAGTACTTC. The encoded protein is CASSLGEYQETQYF.

CDR3 sequence: CASSILRSGLAGGETQYF. The CDR3 region has the DNA TGTGCCAGCAGCATACTTCGCTCGGGACTAGCGGGAGGAGAGACCCAGTACTTC. This chain uses TRBV7-2 with TRBJ2-5, with 15 bases aligning to TRBD2. The ends lost 5 bases at V and 4 bases at J; junction bases unmatched: 11. CDR1 is SGHTA and CDR2 is FQGNSA in the germline V gene. This CDR3 is 18 amino acids long.

In its sample, this clonotype was seen many times. The V and J genes are TRBV3-1 and TRBJ1-2; the D is unclear. Germline V gene lookup returns CDR1 LGHDT and CDR2 YNNKEL (reference sequence). Deletions cut 6 bases from V and 5 bases from J, with 13 bases between. The CDR3 runs to 13 residues. The CDR3 protein is CASSLEGGYGYTF. DNA for the CDR3: TGTGCCAGCAGTCTCGAGGGCGGATATGGCTACACCTTC.

This clonotype has ten or more counts. This chain joins TRBV4-1 and TRBJ1-1; TRBD1 matches at 7 bases. V lost 1 base and J lost 2; bases outside the gene matches: 7. This CDR3 has 16 amino acids. Germline V gives CDR1 MGHRA, CDR2 YSYEKL. CDR3 region: CASSQGSQGRNTEAFF. In nucleotides, the CDR3 is TGCGCCAGCAGCCAAGGTTCACAGGGGAGAAACACTGAAGCTTTCTTT.

The chain couples TRBV6-1 to TRBJ1-4, with D unclear. With 4 bases removed from V and 8 bases from J, the gap between germline ends came to 8 bases. In germline, CDR1 is MNHNS, CDR2 SASEGT. The length of the CDR3 is 12 residues. The CDR3 DNA is TGTGCCAGCAGTGGGAAGGGCGAAAAACTGTTTTTT. This encodes CASSGKGEKLFF.

This clonotype was seen a handful of times. The V and J genes are TRBV16 and TRBJ2-1; a weak D match, TRBD2 (5 bases). The germline CDR1 and CDR2 sequences are KGHSY and FQNENV. Trimming cost V 0 bases and J 5 bases, with 8 bases left between them. The CDR3 spans 14 residues. Here the CDR3 DNA reads TGTGCCAGCAGCCAATCTGGGAGAAACAATGAGCAGTTCTTC. Translated, it gives CASSQSGRNNEQFF. The full variable domain, rest sourced from reference TRBV16 and TRBJ2-1, is GEEVAQTPKHLVRGEGQKAKLYCAPIKGHSYVFWYQQVLKNEFKFLISFQNENVFDETGMPKERFSAKCLPNSPCSLEIQATKLEDSAVYFCASSQSGRNNEQFFGPGTRLTVL.